This TCR beta chain stems from a study of PD-L1 blockade in urothelial cancer. Study-wide background: Between 0 and 3 prior chemotherapy regimens had been given to patients.

Time point meaning: pretreatment peripheral blood. Locally advanced or metastatic urothelial carcinoma affected all patients. Per-patient samples, pretreatment and on-treatment, numbered 1 to 8. Trimming cost V 6 bases and J 8 bases, with 13 bases left between them. Germline assignment: CDR1 SNHLY and CDR2 FYNNEI. The CDR3 is 12 residues long. TCRdb keeps only in-frame clones here, not all; method: immunoSEQ multiplex PCR. The data show about 95,000 clones, with 90% seen just once and 1.5% to 2% held by the top ten. This sequence was found in a man between 60 and 75 years old with urothelial cancer. This rearrangement joins TRBV2 to TRBJ1-2; TRBD1 might be the D (6 bases). The sample consisted of PBMCs, taken around atezolizumab (anti-PD-L1) treatment. CDR3 protein: CASRGTNRGYTF. In DNA, the CDR3 is TGTGCCAGCAGAGGGACAAATCGGGGCTACACCTTC.